These T cell receptor beta chains were read from a single sample in a study of blood T cell repertoires in COVID-19. Sequenced by immunoSEQ multiplex PCR; TCRdb stores in-frame clones only, minus some. The sample has some 150,000 clones; roughly 84% are singletons. The sequencing sample was made of peripheral blood. Receptors originate from a human donor with acute or convalescent COVID-19. The donor label of this sample is uncertain. Both conserved end residues are part of each CDR3. Each record gives: D gene, clone size, J gene, V gene, CDR3 protein, CDR3 DNA. D genes are given only for firm matches. Expanded clones get a size class; other rows say once, few or many, or leave the size out.

. once TRBJ1-2 TRBV28 CASSPGGAGNGYTF TGTGCCAGCAGCCCCGGGGGGGCGGGGAATGGCTACACCTTC
TRBD1 . TRBJ1-1 TRBV9 CASSARRRGQRNTEAFF TGTGCCAGCAGCGCCCGTCGTCGGGGACAGAGGAACACTGAAGCTTTCTTT
. . TRBJ1-5 TRBV18 CASSPGAGNQPQHF TGTGCCAGCTCACCGGGGGCAGGTAATCAGCCCCAGCATTTT
TRBD1 . TRBJ1-3 TRBV30 CAWATGVISSGNTIYF TGTGCCTGGGCAACAGGGGTGATTTCATCTGGAAACACCATATATTTT
. once TRBJ1-5 TRBV9 CASSRGGEGNQPQHF TGTGCCAGCAGTCGCGGCGGGGAAGGCAATCAGCCCCAGCATTTT
TRBD1 . TRBJ2-3 TRBV12-3/TRBV12-4 CASSRQGDTQYF TGTGCCAGCAGCAGACAGGGAGATACGCAGTATTTT
TRBD2 . TRBJ2-2 TRBV24-1 CATSPSGGLGTGELFF TGTGCCACCAGTCCTAGCGGGGGCCTCGGGACCGGGGAGCTGTTTTTT
. . TRBJ2-1 TRBV6-5 CASTETKAGYNEQFF TGTGCCAGCACCGAGACCAAGGCGGGGTACAATGAGCAGTTCTTC
. . TRBJ2-2 TRBV21-1 CASSKSGGPGELFF TGTGCCAGCAGCAAATCAGGGGGGCCCGGGGAGCTGTTTTTT
. few TRBJ1-1 TRBV29-1 CSVEDTGTEAFF TGCAGCGTTGAAGATACAGGCACTGAAGCTTTCTTT
TRBD1 . TRBJ1-1 TRBV5-8 CASSLDRGYTEAFF TGTGCCAGCAGCCTGGACAGGGGGTACACTGAAGCTTTCTTT
TRBD2 . TRBJ2-1 TRBV7-2 CASSSYLLGSSGINEQFF TGTGCCAGCAGCTCGTATCTATTAGGGTCCAGCGGGATCAATGAGCAGTTCTTC
TRBD1 . TRBJ1-2 TRBV6-2/TRBV6-3 CASSPGTVFGYGYTF TGTGCCAGCAGCCCCGGGACAGTCTTCGGCTATGGCTACACCTTC